The 7 T cell receptor beta chains given below trace back to one sample, sequenced in a study of STAT5B mutations in CD4+ large granular lymphocyte leukemia. Measured with immunoSEQ multiplex PCR; TCRdb has only the in-frame clones, and not every one. Of approximately 30,000 clones listed, more than 70% were seen once; the top ten hold 3.1%. The sequenced sample consisted of CD4+ T cells from blood buffy coats. These receptors were collected from a human donor in good health.

The V and J genes are TRBV11-2 and TRBJ2-7; 7 bases fit TRBD1. The junction had 13 bases not matched to a gene; V was cut back by 0 bases and J by 5 bases. Germline values: CDR1 SGHAT, CDR2 FQNNGV. The CDR3 totals 17 residues. The CDR3 loop is CASSLDFRRQGPNEQYF. CDR3 bases: TGTGCCAGCAGCTTAGATTTTCGAAGACAGGGCCCCAACGAGCAGTACTTC.

This sequence joins TRBV2 and TRBJ2-2, with D maybe TRBD1 (6 bases). Germline V gives CDR1 SNHLY, CDR2 FYNNEI. V shed 3 bases and J shed 8 bases, with 10 bases lying between them. The CDR3 spans 13 residues. In DNA, the CDR3 is TGTGCCAGCAGTGACAGGGGACCTGGGGAGCTGTTTTTT. Its translation is CASSDRGPGELFF.

The chain carries TRBV4-3 and TRBJ2-3, with no clear D. Trimming stripped 5 bases from V and 1 base from J, with 10 bases between. CDR1 and CDR2 (germline): LGHNA, YSLEER. CDR3 size: 14 residues. CDR3: CASSISSRTDTQYF. CDR3 nucleotides: TGCGCCAGCAGCATCTCCTCTCGCACAGATACGCAGTATTTT.

Here the CDR3 DNA reads TGTGCCAGCAGCCCGACAGAAGTAATTGGCACAGATACGCAGTATTTT. Translation: CASSPTEVIGTDTQYF. This sequence joins TRBV28 and TRBJ2-3, with TRBD1 as a possible D gene (5 bases). The germline V gene has CDR1 MDHEN and CDR2 SYDVKM. Trimming cost V 6 bases and J 1 base, with 17 bases left between them. The CDR3 loop spans 16 amino acids.

This chain uses TRBV19 with TRBJ2-1, with 9 positions matching TRBD2. Germline V gives CDR1 LNHDA, CDR2 SQIVND (reference sequence). The V and J ends lost 3 bases and 6 bases, in that order; junction bases with no gene match: 6. The CDR3 loop spans 15 amino acids. The CDR3 here is CASSIAGGPVNEQFF. Here the CDR3 DNA reads TGTGCCAGTAGTATCGCGGGAGGGCCCGTCAATGAGCAGTTCTTC. Full variable domain (remainder filled in from reference TRBV19 and TRBJ2-1): DGGITQSPKYLFRKEGQNVTLSCEQNLNHDAMYWYRQDPGQGLRLIYYSQIVNDFQKGDIAEGYSVSREKKESFPLTVTSAQKNPTAFYLCASSIAGGPVNEQFFGPGTRLTVL.

This rearrangement joins TRBV27 to TRBJ1-2, with D maybe TRBD1 (5 bases). Germline CDR1 reads MNHEY; CDR2 reads SMNVEV (reference sequence). V lost 3 bases and J lost 6, with 11 bases in between. The CDR3 loop spans 13 amino acids. The CDR3 DNA sequence: TGTGCCAGCAGTTTTAGGGCAGGGAATGGCTACACCTTC. Its translation: CASSFRAGNGYTF.

The chain joins TRBV2 to TRBJ2-1; D remains unclear. V was trimmed by 4 bases and J by 0 bases, leaving 7 bases between them. The germline gives CDR1 SNHLY, CDR2 FYNNEI. The CDR3 runs 14 residues. This chain's CDR3 is CASSGLVSYNEQFF. CDR3 coding DNA: TGTGCCAGCAGTGGGCTAGTCTCCTACAATGAGCAGTTCTTC.